This record looks at one T cell receptor beta chain sequence and its context. V lost 0 bases and J lost 6, with 15 bases in between. Germline CDR1 and CDR2: SGHRS and YFSETQ. The CDR3 consists of 15 residues. Amplification used 60 Vbeta primers and 13 Jbeta primers. Here immunoSEQ multiplex PCR was the method, and the copy in TCRdb shows in-frame clones only, minus some. Among over 200,000 clones, 70% to 85% were seen once, and the ten largest hold 0.58%. The data derive from a study of cytomegalovirus exposure and HLA in healthy donors. Study-level information: Among around 170 million T cells, an earlier analysis found about 110 million unique TCR beta sequences.

The receptor comes from a woman aged 35 to 49 in good health and CMV-seronegative. Sequences were obtained from PBMCs. The chain employs TRBV5-1 and TRBJ1-1; no firm D call. The DNA for the CDR3 is TGCGCCAGCAGCTTGGCTTCCGGAGGGCCCTCTGAAGCTTTCTTT. Translating gives CASSLASGGPSEAFF.